The clone carrying this TCR beta chain has a count of ten or more. Germline V lookup: CDR1 GTSNPN, CDR2 SVGIG (reference sequence). This CDR3 has 15 amino acids. J lost 1 base, V lost 2 bases, and 6 bases had no gene match. The sample is drawn from a study of T cells after yellow fever vaccination. The wider study: Markers CD3, CD45RA, CCR7 and CD95 served to sort the EM, EMRA, CM and Tscm memory subsets. Findings of the study overall: Though weaker, the secondary response peaked faster, on day 5 versus 15. Re-detected after boosting: most primary clones, around 97% of CD4 and over 80% of CD8.

Template-switching 5'RACE yielded the TCR cDNA; a universal primer site and UMIs were added in the process. TCRdb itself ran the 5' RACE reads through MiXCR, one entry per CDR3 protein. This table has around 4,700 distinct CDR3 sequences, about 4% appearing once. Sequenced material: PBMCs, either bulk or a sorted T-cell subset (CD4+, CD8+, memory, or dextramer-sorted; not recorded which), taken 15 days after the yellow fever booster vaccination. The TCR comes from a man in his thirties or forties who received the YFV17D yellow fever vaccine. This chain links TRBV30 with TRBJ2-3; 7 bases agree with TRBD1. The CDR3 DNA reads as TGTGCCTGGAGTCTCGGGGACAGCGGCACAGATACGCAGTATTTT. This sequence encodes CAWSLGDSGTDTQYF.